This T cell receptor (beta chain) was recovered during a study of CD8+CD57+ T cells in acquired aplastic anemia. Trimming removed 8 bases from V and 3 bases from J, with 19 bases in between. The CDR3 covers 14 residues. In germline, CDR1 is SQVTM, CDR2 ANQGSEA. TCR beta VDJ combinations and CDR3 sequences were profiled from genomic DNA. TCRdb itself ran the reads through MiXCR, one entry per CDR3 protein. The sample shows more than 100,000 distinct CDR3 sequences, 48% of them seen only once. The V call is TRBV29-1, the J call TRBJ1-1, with a possible D match to TRBD1 (6 bases). Input material: sorted CD4+, CD8+, or CD8+CD57+ T cells (not recorded which) from PBMCs. The TCR sequence derives from a human donor in good health, serving as a control. In DNA form, the CDR3 reads TGCAGCATTCACGTAGGGGGGTCTCACACTGAAGCTTTCTTT. Amino acid sequence: CSIHVGGSHTEAFF.